A selection of T cell receptor beta chains follows, all from one sample in a study of response to subunit inactivated influenza vaccine. TCRdb re-called the RT-PCR reads through MiXCR, storing one row per CDR3 protein. The sample carries 400,000 to 550,000 distinct CDR3 sequences, around 25% recorded once. Specimen: CD4+ T cells sorted from PBMCs, collected roughly 5 days after vaccination. These TCRs come from a man aged 50 to 60 who received an inactivated influenza vaccine. CDR3s leave out the opening cysteine and the closing phenylalanine or tryptophan.

J gene: TRBJ2-3
V gene: TRBV7-2
CDR3 protein: ASSQTGVRDTQY

J gene: TRBJ2-1
V gene: TRBV5-1
CDR3 protein: ASSFTGTSGTYEQF

J gene: TRBJ2-5
V gene: TRBV6-5
CDR3 protein: ASSYPPGTNQETQY

J gene: TRBJ1-2
V gene: TRBV9
CDR3 protein: ASSAGQGGIGGYT

J gene: TRBJ2-4
V gene: TRBV28
CDR3 protein: ATTKREYGKAKNIQY

J gene: TRBJ1-1
V gene: TRBV7-3
CDR3 protein: ASSILGVTEAF

J gene: TRBJ2-1
V gene: TRBV6-1
CDR3 protein: ASTQRFDGNEQF

J gene: TRBJ2-7
V gene: TRBV28
CDR3 protein: ASSLRRSSGSSYEQY

J gene: TRBJ2-1
V gene: TRBV2
CDR3 protein: ASGKIAGGSNEQF

J gene: TRBJ1-2
V gene: TRBV7-2
CDR3 protein: ASRSWTAEGYGYT

J gene: TRBJ2-1
V gene: TRBV27
CDR3 protein: ASSSFRDEQF

J gene: TRBJ2-2
V gene: TRBV7-9
CDR3 protein: ASSGDRAATGELF

J gene: TRBJ2-2
V gene: TRBV6-1
CDR3 protein: ASSTQVVGGPGELF

J gene: TRBJ2-1
V gene: TRBV29-1
CDR3 protein: SVGPRGRGNEQF

J gene: TRBJ1-5
V gene: TRBV6-1
CDR3 protein: ASRLTGVGDQPQH

J gene: TRBJ2-1
V gene: TRBV20-1
CDR3 protein: SAIRDYQTGYSSYNEQF

J gene: TRBJ2-7
V gene: TRBV29-1
CDR3 protein: SVVTGQGTYEQY

J gene: TRBJ2-1
V gene: TRBV28
CDR3 protein: ASIASARGNEQF

J gene: TRBJ2-1
V gene: TRBV5-1
CDR3 protein: ASSFQARGLNEQF

J gene: TRBJ1-5
V gene: TRBV19
CDR3 protein: ASSLRQGTTNQPQH

J gene: TRBJ2-3
V gene: TRBV3-1
CDR3 protein: ASSQGYRGTDTQY

J gene: TRBJ2-1
V gene: TRBV4-3
CDR3 protein: ASSLESGAYNEQF

J gene: TRBJ2-1
V gene: TRBV15
CDR3 protein: ATSKRQGSYNEQF

J gene: TRBJ2-3
V gene: TRBV29-1
CDR3 protein: SVEGTTSGTQY

J gene: TRBJ2-7
V gene: TRBV7-9
CDR3 protein: ASSHLQGQGGYEQY

J gene: TRBJ2-5
V gene: TRBV9
CDR3 protein: ASSGLAGIQETQY

J gene: TRBJ2-2
V gene: TRBV12-3/TRBV12-4
CDR3 protein: ASRQGADTGELF

J gene: TRBJ2-2
V gene: TRBV12-3/TRBV12-4
CDR3 protein: ASSSLREGELF

J gene: TRBJ1-1
V gene: TRBV6-5
CDR3 protein: ASSYSVVATEAF

J gene: TRBJ2-1
V gene: TRBV5-8
CDR3 protein: ASSPRTSGSNNEQF

J gene: TRBJ2-2
V gene: TRBV20-1
CDR3 protein: SADTGVEVKLF

J gene: TRBJ2-7
V gene: TRBV18
CDR3 protein: ASSPITGYEQY

J gene: TRBJ1-4
V gene: TRBV10-3
CDR3 protein: AISSPGEKLF

J gene: TRBJ1-4
V gene: TRBV7-9
CDR3 protein: ASSLGTGDEKLF

J gene: TRBJ2-1
V gene: TRBV3-1
CDR3 protein: ASSQHLISEQF

J gene: TRBJ2-7
V gene: TRBV12-3/TRBV12-4
CDR3 protein: ASSLGGFYEQY

J gene: TRBJ1-1
V gene: TRBV20-1
CDR3 protein: SARQDRSGVNTEAF

J gene: TRBJ2-1
V gene: TRBV5-1
CDR3 protein: ASSLDPAGGPNEQF

J gene: TRBJ1-2
V gene: TRBV12-3/TRBV12-4
CDR3 protein: ASSVTGGNYGYT

J gene: TRBJ1-2
V gene: TRBV10-3
CDR3 protein: AISESGSQYGYT

J gene: TRBJ1-1
V gene: TRBV3-1
CDR3 protein: ASSQLGTGTEAF

J gene: TRBJ2-1
V gene: TRBV6-2/TRBV6-3
CDR3 protein: ASSRRPGTSGRYITHNEQF

J gene: TRBJ1-2
V gene: TRBV12-3/TRBV12-4
CDR3 protein: ASRIAGILYGYT

J gene: TRBJ1-5
V gene: TRBV20-1
CDR3 protein: SAATGVSNQPQH

J gene: TRBJ1-2
V gene: TRBV12-3/TRBV12-4
CDR3 protein: ASWDGSAGYT

J gene: TRBJ1-6
V gene: TRBV9
CDR3 protein: ASSSGGSSPLH

J gene: TRBJ1-1
V gene: TRBV29-1
CDR3 protein: SVGTGVGTEAF

J gene: TRBJ2-6
V gene: TRBV7-3
CDR3 protein: ASSFTGDTGANVLT

J gene: TRBJ1-2
V gene: TRBV12-3/TRBV12-4
CDR3 protein: ASSLYSRQAGGYT

J gene: TRBJ2-1
V gene: TRBV12-3/TRBV12-4
CDR3 protein: ASRRLAGGSLEQF